The T cell receptor (beta chain) under discussion was sequenced for a study of blood T cell repertoires in COVID-19 (dated by TCRdb to the early 2020s). For context, the study as a whole: Samples covering the acute and convalescent phases of COVID-19 were provided by collaborators in the United States, Italy and Spain. Where available, HLA class I and class II types were obtained from metadata supplied by the sample provider rather than from assay-based typing. Samples came from the ongoing ImmuneRACE study (first 160 participants) plus 1,254 subjects from 6 global collaborators. Deeply sampled blood TCRbeta repertoires from subjects exposed to, actively infected with, or recovered from COVID-19 were included in the dataset. The material from the prospective study consisted of cDNA or gDNA derived from T cells, B-cell-depleted T cells, or PBMCs. The repertoires were released in a freely available public database intended as a resource for research on the immune response to SARS-CoV-2. The sample metadata nearly always contained a de-identified subject ID, COVID-19 status, age in years and sex.

The investigation overall reported the following: Clinical and demographic metadata were provided uncurated, with the amount varying by source and participant.

Whole blood was collected in K2EDTA tubes by collaborating institutions according to the institutions' own protocols. For TCRbeta analysis, collaborator samples were shipped as frozen whole blood, as isolated PBMCs, or as DNA extracted from either sample type. This clone is regarded as medium-sized (0.01 to 0.1%). It has no known antigen specificity. No much larger clonotype is one base removed from it; base qualities were not supplied. TCRbeta CDR3 regions were amplified from genomic DNA by means of the immunoSEQ Assay, a bias-controlled multiplex PCR. The original pipeline was this. Within the assay, amplification of reference gene primers was used to estimate how many nucleated cells each sample contained. To quantify the absolute abundance of each unique TCRbeta CDR3 rearrangement, sequence reads were collapsed and filtered. For each sample, productive Simpson clonality was calculated as the square root of Simpson's diversity index over productive rearrangements. Entries here come from immuneACCESS through TCRdb and include only in-frame sequences with V and J called. Some clones fail to appear in such tables; in the studies checked, an unresolved V gene covers under half of the shortfall, and the cause of the remainder is unknown. V, J and clone size were drawn from that table, and D and trimming were deduced from the DNA. The sample yields about 12,000 clones; roughly 82% were counted once. The top ten clonotypes cover around 3.7% of the sample.

As encoded in the germline V gene, CDR1 is SNHLY while CDR2 is FYNNEI. The CDR3 covers 16 residues, taking in both the cysteine and the phenylalanine. Of the read, only the CDR3 DNA is kept; its 48 bases are in frame from base 1. Ends trimmed: V by 6 bases, J by 5 bases; bases unmatched to a gene: 15. The sequence links TRBV2 to TRBJ2-5; 7 central nucleotides agree with TRBD1. The sequenced material came from peripheral blood. The source is a woman aged 55-70 years with acute or convalescent COVID-19. The sequence in DNA is TGTGCCAGCAGCCCCCGAGACAGGGTTTACATGGAGACCCAGTACTTC. This gives the protein CASSPRDRVYMETQYF.